A single sample is the source of the 4 T cell receptor beta chains below, sequenced in a study of regulatory T cells in long-lasting Graves disease. The TCR beta library used iRepertoire HTBI primers with Arm-PCR amplification of CDR3. Each CDR3 protein is one row after TCRdb ran MiXCR on the multiplex PCR reads. This sample has 350,000 to 550,000 distinct CDR3 sequences, with around 15% found just once. The sample's time point: newly diagnosed GD, antithyroid drugs for less than 3 months. Researchers made the TCR library from RNA that was extracted from PBMCs. The same sample was also used in a study of T cells in Graves' hyperthyroidism and ophthalmopathy.

The material was peripheral blood mononuclear cells (PBMCs), obtained at new diagnosis, from a patient treated with antithyroid drugs. The receptors shown here come from a woman aged 18-29 years with Graves disease.

The chain joins TRBV6-1 to TRBJ1-2, with 8 bases that match TRBD1. Germline V lookup: CDR1 MNHNS, CDR2 SASEGT. J lost 2 bases, V lost 6 bases, and 11 bases had no gene match. The CDR3 totals 16 residues. CDR3 sequence reads: CASSPNSGQGNYGYTF. In DNA, the CDR3 is TGTGCCAGCAGCCCTAATAGCGGACAGGGCAACTATGGCTACACCTTC.

This clonotype was seen a few times. V gene TRBV7-9 combines with J gene TRBJ2-5; D is unresolved. Trimming took 4 bases from V and 3 from J, leaving 21 bases between them. Germline-derived CDR1 and CDR2 are SEHNR and FQNEAQ (reference sequence). The CDR3 covers 17 residues. The CDR3 is CASSSPSWVDLKETQYF. CDR3 DNA sequence: TGTGCCAGCAGCTCACCCTCTTGGGTAGACCTCAAAGAGACCCAGTACTTC.

With regard to this clonotype: A far larger clone is a single base away, which makes a read error likely. The J gene is TRBJ2-1, the V gene TRBV20-1; D gene uncertain. Deletions cut 0 bases from V and 10 bases from J, with 13 bases between. The CDR3 has 13 residues. Germline CDR1 DFQATT, CDR2 SNEGSKA (reference sequence). The CDR3 here is CSARDRVSYEQFF. In DNA, the CDR3 is TGCAGTGCTAGAGATCGGGTGTCCTACGAGCAGTTCTTC.

The gene calls are TRBV4-3 and TRBJ2-7, with D tentatively TRBD1 (6 bases). V was pared by 0 bases and J by 3 bases, with 18 bases between. CDR1 and CDR2 (germline): LGHNA, YSLEER. This CDR3 spans 17 amino acids. CDR3 DNA sequence: TGCGCCAGCAGCCAAGATTTAAGTTTACAGGGACACTACGAGCAGTACTTC. This sequence encodes CASSQDLSLQGHYEQYF.